Shown below are 28 T cell receptor beta chains from a single sample sequenced in a study of T cells in localized non-small cell lung cancer. This table comes from immunoSEQ multiplex PCR, and its TCRdb copy is limited to in-frame clones, with some not included. The sample includes 2,500 to 3,000 clones, 20% to 30% of them seen just once. Here the sequenced sample was normal lung tissue next to the tumor, taken before any cancer treatment. Receptor source: a male donor at least 60 years old with stage II lung adenocarcinoma.

This clone is labeled medium-sized. The chain recombines TRBV6-8 with TRBJ1-2; no firm D call. Trimming removed 6 bases from V and 3 bases from J, with 14 bases in between. Germline V CDR1 and CDR2: MNHGY, SAAAGT. CDR3 length: 14 residues. The CDR3 reads CASRRDSGDYGYTF. The CDR3 nucleotides are TGTGCCAGCAGAAGGGATTCCGGGGACTATGGCTACACCTTC.

In its sample, this clone is large (0.1 to 1%). The CDR3 DNA reads as TGTGCCAGCAGCTTCAGTAGAACGTGGGACGAGCAGTACTTC. Residues: CASSFSRTWDEQYF. The J gene is TRBJ2-7, the V gene TRBV11-3; D uncertain. CDR1 and CDR2 (germline): SGHNT, YENEEA. The CDR3 sequence is 14 residues long. V lost 3 bases, J lost 5 bases, and 14 bases lay in between.

This clone was observed a few times. V usage is TRBV6-8 and J usage is TRBJ1-2, with D unclear. The CDR3 consists of 12 residues. V lost 10 bases and J lost 9, with 18 bases in between. Germline CDR1 is MNHGY and CDR2 is SAAAGT. The CDR3 DNA is TGTGCCATCAGGCCCAACCCGAGCAGCTACACCTTC. Its translation: CAIRPNPSSYTF.

This clone showed up just a few times. The gene calls are TRBV6-8 and TRBJ1-5; tentative D call: TRBD1 (5 bases). Germline V gene sequence: CDR1 MNHGY, CDR2 SAAAGT. Trimming took 0 bases from V and 7 from J, leaving 10 bases between them. The CDR3 spans 14 residues. The CDR3 region is CASSYSDTGQPQHF. The CDR3 nucleotides are TGTGCCAGCAGTTACTCGGACACCGGCCAGCCCCAGCATTTT.

V and J are TRBV5-1 and TRBJ1-3; D unclear. The V end was cut by 4 bases, the J end by 0 bases, with 11 bases between. The CDR3 has 15 residues. Germline V lookup: CDR1 SGHRS, CDR2 YFSETQ. The CDR3 DNA follows: TGCGCCAGCAGCCCCCGGACGGACTCTGGAAACACCATATATTTT. This codes for CASSPRTDSGNTIYF.

The chain recombines TRBV11-3 with TRBJ2-7; no clear D gene. Trimming pared 1 base from V and 2 bases from J, leaving 9 bases between. The CDR3 has 14 residues. Germline-derived CDR1 and CDR2 are SGHNT and YENEEA. CDR3 region: CASSLVTIPYEQYF. The CDR3 nucleotides are TGTGCCAGCAGCTTAGTCACTATACCCTACGAGCAGTACTTC.

CDR3 amino acids: CASSIDGGIGELFF. CDR3 nucleotides: TGTGCCAGTAGTATAGACGGGGGGATCGGGGAGCTGTTTTTT. The chain couples TRBV19 to TRBJ2-2, with 7 bases that match TRBD2. Germline CDR1 reads LNHDA; CDR2 reads SQIVND (reference sequence). V shed 0 bases, J shed 7 bases, and the junction held 2 bases outside the gene matches. The CDR3 covers 14 residues.

This clone occurred a few times. The V and J genes are TRBV27 and TRBJ2-7; the D gene could be TRBD1 or TRBD2 (5 bases each). The CDR3 has 14 amino acids. The germline gives CDR1 MNHEY, CDR2 SMNVEV (reference sequence). Trimming cost V 8 bases and J 7 bases, with 21 bases left between them. In DNA form, the CDR3 reads TGTGCCAGCCGATCCGGGACGGCCTCGGGGGAGCAGTACTTC. Protein: CASRSGTASGEQYF.

The chain uses TRBV11-3 and TRBJ2-2, with TRBD1 matching over 8 bases. Trimming at V came to 5 bases and at J to 4 bases, leaving 9 bases not matched to a gene. From germline, CDR1 is SGHNT and CDR2 YENEEA. This CDR3 has 16 amino acids. In nucleotides, the CDR3 is TGTGCCAGCAGCAAAGACGCAGGGGGCGGCACCGGGGAGCTGTTTTTT. Its protein product is CASSKDAGGGTGELFF. The variable domain in full, completed from reference TRBV11-3 and TRBJ2-2, reads EAGVVQSPRYKIIEKKQPVAFWCNPISGHNTLYWYLQNLGQGPELLIRYENEEAVDDSQLPKDRFSAERLKGVDSTLKIQPAELGDSAVYLCASSKDAGGGTGELFFGEGSRLTVL.

The chain links TRBV11-3 to TRBJ2-3, with D unclear. V was clipped by 4 bases and J by 4 bases, with 15 bases between them. Germline V gene sequence: CDR1 SGHNT, CDR2 YENEEA. This CDR3 has 15 residues. The CDR3 loop is CASSSSLGRSDTQYF. In nucleotides, the CDR3 is TGTGCCAGCAGCTCGAGTCTGGGCCGCTCAGATACGCAGTATTTT.

This chain joins TRBV19 and TRBJ1-1, with 7 bases aligning to TRBD1. This CDR3 has 14 amino acids. V shed 4 bases and J 0 bases; nucleotides not matched to a gene: 2. Germline V gene data show CDR1 as LNHDA and CDR2 as SQIVND (reference sequence). CDR3 residues: CASSTGGMNTEAFF. CDR3 nucleotides: TGTGCCAGTAGTACAGGGGGGATGAACACTGAAGCTTTCTTT.

This clone was observed a handful of times. The J gene is TRBJ1-2, the V gene TRBV6-8; D is possibly TRBD1 (6 bases). The CDR3 sequence is 16 residues long. V was clipped by 6 bases and J by 2 bases, with 19 bases between them. Germline V lookup: CDR1 MNHGY, CDR2 SAAAGT. This CDR3 is CASSPGRGLPNYGYTF. The CDR3 region has the DNA TGTGCCAGCAGCCCCGGACGGGGGCTTCCAAACTATGGCTACACCTTC.

The gene calls are TRBV29-1 and TRBJ1-5, with D possibly TRBD1 on 6 matching bases. V was shortened by 7 bases and J by 7 bases, with 17 bases between the two germline ends. The CDR3 contains 13 residues. Germline CDR1 reads SQVTM; CDR2 reads ANQGSEA. CDR3 in DNA: TGCAGCGGCCAACAGGGACCAGGCCAGCCCCAGCATTTT. Its translation: CSGQQGPGQPQHF.

The chain joins TRBV9 to TRBJ2-2, with D perhaps TRBD1 or TRBD2 (5 bases each). Germline V gives CDR1 SGDLS, CDR2 YYNGEE. V lost 3 bases and J 1 base, leaving 10 bases between the germline ends. The CDR3 spans 15 residues. The CDR3 coding sequence is TGTGCCAGCAGCGCCCGGGGCCGGAACACCGGGGAGCTGTTTTTT. Translating it yields CASSARGRNTGELFF.

In its sample, this clone was seen a few times. The chain recombines TRBV6-8 with TRBJ2-7, with TRBD1 identical over 8 bases. V lost 2 bases and J lost 0; bases outside the gene matches: 12. Germline CDR1 is MNHGY and CDR2 is SAAAGT. The CDR3 consists of 18 residues. CDR3 bases: TGTGCCAGCAGTTACGCGACAGGGGACACCCTGAGCTCCTACGAGCAGTACTTC. It codes for CASSYATGDTLSSYEQYF.

The CDR3 sequence: CASSLAIGREKLFF. Written as DNA, the CDR3 is TGTGCCAGCAGCCTGGCAATTGGACGGGAAAAACTGTTTTTT. The J gene is TRBJ1-4, the V gene TRBV6-8; no clear D. Germline loops: CDR1 MNHGY, CDR2 SAAAGT. This CDR3 has 14 amino acids. V was trimmed by 6 bases and J by 8 bases, leaving 16 bases between them.

This clone was observed a handful of times. V and J are TRBV11-3 and TRBJ1-2; D is possibly TRBD1 (5 bases). V gave up 3 bases and J gave up 4 bases, with 12 bases separating them. Per germline, CDR1 SGHNT and CDR2 YENEEA. There are 14 residues in the CDR3. For the CDR3, the DNA is TGTGCCAGCAGCTTGATTACAGGCAGCTATGGCTACACCTTC. Its translation is CASSLITGSYGYTF. The entire variable domain, with the rest obtained from reference TRBV11-3 and TRBJ1-2, is as follows: EAGVVQSPRYKIIEKKQPVAFWCNPISGHNTLYWYLQNLGQGPELLIRYENEEAVDDSQLPKDRFSAERLKGVDSTLKIQPAELGDSAVYLCASSLITGSYGYTFGSGTRLTVV.

The gene calls are TRBV14 and TRBJ1-2; D gene uncertain. V lost 3 bases and J lost 4, with 15 bases in between. The CDR3 totals 15 residues. Germline lookup yields CDR1 SGHDN and CDR2 FVKESK. The CDR3 protein is CASSQDYGSPYGYTF. The DNA for the CDR3 is TGTGCCAGCAGCCAGGACTACGGGTCTCCCTATGGCTACACCTTC.

The chain employs TRBV6-8 and TRBJ2-3, with 7 bases matching TRBD1. With V trimmed by 5 bases and J by 2 bases, 7 bases remained unmatched. The CDR3 consists of 15 residues. Germline V gene data show CDR1 as MNHGY and CDR2 as SAAAGT. CDR3 protein: CASSPGTALTDTQYF. CDR3 DNA: TGTGCCAGCAGTCCCGGGACAGCCCTCACAGATACGCAGTATTTT.

The J gene is TRBJ2-1, the V gene TRBV9, with 12 bases identical to TRBD2. Germline V lookup: CDR1 SGDLS, CDR2 YYNGEE. With V trimmed by 7 bases and J by 7 bases, 6 bases remained unmatched. There are 14 residues in the CDR3. The DNA for the CDR3 is TGTGCCAGCTCTAGCGGGAGGGCCGGGAATGAGCAGTTCTTC. Encoded protein: CASSSGRAGNEQFF.

V gene TRBV12-2 combines with J gene TRBJ2-6; the table assigns TRBD1, which was not confirmed against the DNA. TRBV12-2 is given as a pseudogene. This CDR3 has 15 residues. This CDR3 reads CASRDRGSGANVLTF. The CDR3 nucleotides are TGTGCTAGTCGGGACAGGGGCTCTGGGGCCAACGTCCTGACTTTC.

V gene TRBV14 combines with J gene TRBJ1-1; 7 bases map to TRBD1. In germline, CDR1 is SGHDN, CDR2 FVKESK. The CDR3 spans 15 residues. V lost 1 base and J lost 10; bases outside the gene matches: 12. CDR3 nucleotide sequence: TGTGCCAGCAGCCAAGGAGGGGGCACAGGGTCTGGAGCTTTCTTT. This gives the protein CASSQGGGTGSGAFF.

V and J are TRBV30 and TRBJ1-1; D is uncertain. The CDR3 extends over 14 amino acids. The V end was cut by 2 bases, the J end by 1 base, with 11 bases between. Germline V gives CDR1 GTSNPN, CDR2 SVGIG (reference sequence). The DNA for the CDR3 is TGTGCCTGGAGTTTTTCTACAAGGAACACTGAAGCTTTCTTT. It encodes CAWSFSTRNTEAFF.

The chain couples TRBV5-1 to TRBJ1-1, with TRBD1 identical over 8 bases. From germline, CDR1 is SGHRS and CDR2 YFSETQ. V gave up 5 bases and J gave up 0 bases; unmatched junction bases: 12. The CDR3 is made up of 17 amino acids. Here the CDR3 reads CASSPGGSRIMNTEAFF. Written as DNA, the CDR3 is TGCGCCAGCAGTCCAGGGGGCTCGAGGATTATGAACACTGAAGCTTTCTTT.

This clone was seen only a few times. The chain combines TRBV11-3 with TRBJ2-3; 9 bases align to TRBD1. Germline CDR1 and CDR2: SGHNT and YENEEA. This CDR3 is 14 amino acids long. V shed 4 bases and J 5 bases; nucleotides not matched to a gene: 4. The CDR3 nucleotides read TGTGCCAGCAGCTACCGACAGGGGGGAGATACGCAGTATTTT. Translation: CASSYRQGGDTQYF.

This clone occurred a few times. The chain uses TRBV11-3 and TRBJ2-1; 9 bases are shared with TRBD1. CDR3 length equals 15 residues. After removal of 6 bases from V and 5 bases from J, the junction contained 8 bases not matched to a gene. The germline V gene has CDR1 SGHNT and CDR2 YENEEA. The CDR3 here is CASRPGTGRNNEQFF. The CDR3 DNA reads TGTGCCAGCAGACCCGGGACAGGGAGAAACAATGAGCAGTTCTTC.

This clone was seen more than once but under ten times. This chain joins TRBV30 and TRBJ1-6; no clear D gene. V lost 0 bases and J 9 bases, leaving 12 bases between the germline ends. The CDR3 extends over 14 amino acids. The V gene's germline CDR1 is GTSNPN and CDR2 SVGIG (reference sequence). The CDR3 DNA follows: TGTGCCTGGAGTGTAGCCCAAGGAGGTTCACCCCTCCACTTT. Translation gives CAWSVAQGGSPLHF.

The rearrangement joins TRBV6-8 to TRBJ2-1, with TRBD2 matching over 11 bases. From germline, CDR1 is MNHGY and CDR2 SAAAGT. CDR3 length: 15 amino acids. V shed 6 bases, J shed 4 bases, and the junction held 5 bases outside the gene matches. CDR3 residues: CASRVLAGEYNEQFF. The CDR3 coding sequence is TGTGCCAGCAGAGTACTAGCGGGAGAGTACAATGAGCAGTTCTTC.